These T cell receptor beta chains were read from a single sample in a study of T-cell reconstitution after alpha-beta-depleted transplantation in children. From the PCR reads, TCRdb called clonotypes with MiXCR, one entry per CDR3 protein. The data show about 580,000 distinct CDR3 sequences, about 21% seen once. The sample here was PBMCs, mostly from graft donor cells, taken 360 days after TCRalphabeta/CD19-depleted stem cell transplant. The receptors stem from a boy under two years old who had a stem cell transplant for acute myeloid leukemia, so the T cells may come from the graft donor. Each CDR3 is given without its conserved first and last residue. Part of the rows lack a size; the others show once, few, many or a class for expanded clones.

cdr3_aa	v_call	j_call	clone_size	cdr3_length
ASSLARASTDTQY	TRBV5-4	TRBJ2-3	.	13
SVTRDSNQPQH	TRBV20-1	TRBJ1-5	.	11
ASSGGWTTYNEQF	TRBV6-1	TRBJ2-1	.	13
SAMANHGQELDAQH	TRBV20-1	TRBJ1-5	.	14
ASSGTPGNTIY	TRBV7-2	TRBJ1-3	once	11
ASSPISRGGRETQY	TRBV12-3/TRBV12-4	TRBJ2-5	.	14
ASSPDRGGGTEAF	TRBV4-2	TRBJ1-1	once	13
SVVEGALTEAF	TRBV29-1	TRBJ1-1	.	11
ASSQVLATGGYT	TRBV3-1	TRBJ1-2	many	12
SATRQGLSQPQH	TRBV20-1	TRBJ1-5	.	12
ASSLLQVQETQY	TRBV5-1	TRBJ2-5	few	12
ASSPGQVSSYEQY	TRBV12-3/TRBV12-4	TRBJ2-7	many	13
SVAGGADTQY	TRBV29-1	TRBJ2-3	many	10
ASSLGGDNEQY	TRBV7-2	TRBJ2-7	.	11
ASSYSAGVGVTEAF	TRBV6-5	TRBJ1-1	.	14
AISDVLSAEAF	TRBV10-3	TRBJ1-1	.	11
ASSVSHRGDYNSPLH	TRBV12-3/TRBV12-4	TRBJ1-6	few	15
ASSLSGSEGTQY	TRBV7-9	TRBJ2-5	many	12
ASSPTGAGTEAF	TRBV7-9	TRBJ1-1	.	12
ASRHGNSDTQY	TRBV11-2	TRBJ2-3	few	11
ASCDLGLAGGYPGTGELF	TRBV6-4	TRBJ2-2	.	18
ASSGRTGEGWNEQF	TRBV7-2	TRBJ2-1	few	14
ASNWRWGETQY	TRBV7-2	TRBJ2-5	few	11
SAEGDRVGDGYT	TRBV20-1	TRBJ1-2	few	12
ASRMGQNTEAF	TRBV6-1	TRBJ1-1	.	11
ATQGRLHSNNEQF	TRBV15	TRBJ2-1	.	13
ASSSARGNSPLH	TRBV12-3/TRBV12-4	TRBJ1-6	.	12
ASSLPSGNTGELF	TRBV13	TRBJ2-2	.	13
ASSLDSGPQH	TRBV5-5	TRBJ1-5	.	10
ASINGLAGLYNEQF	TRBV12-3/TRBV12-4	TRBJ2-1	few	14
AIGGVTNGPTEAF	TRBV10-3	TRBJ1-1	.	13
ASSLFSTPYNEQL	TRBV27	TRBJ2-1	.	13
ASSLRDRPTDTQY	TRBV11-2	TRBJ2-3	few	13
ASASRPETQY	TRBV6-6	TRBJ2-5	.	10
ASSFAPTSTDTQY	TRBV7-7	TRBJ2-3	few	13
ASSLPGVYNEQF	TRBV11-3	TRBJ2-1	.	12
ASSLGTSVAYEQY	TRBV7-2	TRBJ2-7	.	13
ASSTGAVTYEQY	TRBV3-1	TRBJ2-7	once	12
ASSRGTGATDTQY	TRBV5-5	TRBJ2-3	.	13
ATSSSGGAAQETQY	TRBV6-2/TRBV6-3	TRBJ2-5	many	14
ATSASHLGSGDTQY	TRBV24-1	TRBJ2-3	few	14
SARQGTLYNEQF	TRBV20-1	TRBJ2-1	many	12
ASGRGEGYT	TRBV19	TRBJ1-2	many	9
SARGTQETQY	TRBV20-1	TRBJ2-5	few	10
SARDNRGVPGEETQY	TRBV20-1	TRBJ2-5	few	15
ASSVSGRGGYT	TRBV9	TRBJ1-2	few	11
AISEGGQDYGYT	TRBV10-3	TRBJ1-2	.	12
ASSPTPTSWAQY	TRBV6-1	TRBJ2-5	.	12
SAAQQGVGNQPQH	TRBV20-1	TRBJ1-5	few	13
ASRVGTGEYNEQF	TRBV12-3/TRBV12-4	TRBJ2-1	many	13
SARKGTGATEAF	TRBV20-1	TRBJ1-1	many	12
ASSLTGGVWETQY	TRBV7-3	TRBJ2-5	.	13
SVLGTLYVEQF	TRBV29-1	TRBJ2-1	few	11
ASSFELTSGGTDTQY	TRBV12-3/TRBV12-4	TRBJ2-3	few	15
ASSSRGTGGSYEQY	TRBV9	TRBJ2-7	.	14
ASSQDFVGGNEQF	TRBV4-3	TRBJ2-1	few	13
ASSSMEREAF	TRBV7-9	TRBJ1-1	once	10
ASRWNGQETQY	TRBV7-9	TRBJ2-5	.	11
SARPGTYNQPQH	TRBV20-1	TRBJ1-5	many	12